One and the same sample provided the 14 T cell receptor beta chains below, sequenced in a study of shared clonotypes between healthy human individuals. The table came from immunoSEQ multiplex PCR; TCRdb's copy has only in-frame clones and leaves some out. The table shows about 580,000 clones, with roughly 98% occurring only once. Naive CD8 cells comprised CD45RO-negative, CCR7-positively selected cells, excluding terminally differentiated effector memory CD45RA+ cells. The sequenced sample consisted of naive CD8+ T cells sorted from blood. The receptors were sampled from a man aged 25-45 years in good health.

The rearrangement links TRBV9 to TRBJ2-3, with D tentatively TRBD1 (5 bases). The ends were cut back, 5 bases at V and 2 bases at J, with 9 bases in the middle. The CDR3 runs to 13 residues. In germline, CDR1 is SGDLS, CDR2 YYNGEE. The CDR3 DNA follows: TGTGCCAGCAGTGAACAGGACACAGATACGCAGTATTTT. Its translation: CASSEQDTDTQYF.

In nucleotides, the CDR3 is TGTGCCAGCAGCTTAGTCGTAGTTCAAGAGACCCAGTACTTC. Translation: CASSLVVVQETQYF. The rearrangement links TRBV7-8 to TRBJ2-5; D uncertain. Germline lookup yields CDR1 SGHVS and CDR2 FQNEAQ. V shed 1 base and J shed 2 bases, with 8 bases lying between them. CDR3 length equals 14 residues. The full variable domain, rest sourced from reference TRBV7-8 and TRBJ2-5, is GAGVSQSPRYKVAKRGQDVALRCDPISGHVSLFWYQQALGQGPEFLTYFQNEAQLDKSGLPSDRFFAERPEGSVSTLKIQRTQQEDSAVYLCASSLVVVQETQYFGPGTRLLVL.

The chain combines TRBV7-9 with TRBJ2-7; 12 nucleotides agree with TRBD2. The J segment lost 3 bases and the V segment lost 5 bases, leaving 2 bases of the junction unmatched. This CDR3 is 14 amino acids long. Germline V gives CDR1 SEHNR, CDR2 FQNEAQ (reference sequence). CDR3 DNA sequence: TGTGCCAGCAGCCGACTAGCGGGAGACTACGAGCAGTACTTC. The encoded protein is CASSRLAGDYEQYF.

V is TRBV10-3 and J is TRBJ2-3, with 9 bases that match TRBD2. Germline CDR1 and CDR2: ENHRY and SYGVKD. CDR3 length: 16 residues. The trim removed 2 bases at V and 2 bases at J, leaving 5 bases unmatched. The CDR3 loop is CAISEVASGATDTQYF. The CDR3 bases are TGTGCCATCAGTGAGGTAGCTAGCGGGGCCACAGATACGCAGTATTTT.

The rearrangement uses TRBV28 and TRBJ1-4; no firm D call. The CDR3 extends over 14 amino acids. V lost 3 bases to trimming and J lost 3 bases, with 8 bases between them. Germline lookup yields CDR1 MDHEN and CDR2 SYDVKM. CDR3 sequence reads: CASSFISSNEKLFF. The CDR3 coding sequence is TGTGCCAGCAGTTTTATCAGTTCTAATGAAAAACTGTTTTTT. The full variable domain, with the rest looked up from reference TRBV28 and TRBJ1-4, is DVKVTQSSRYLVKRTGEKVFLECVQDMDHENMFWYRQDPGLGLRLIYFSYDVKMKEKGDIPEGYSVSREKKERFSLILESASTNQTSMYLCASSFISSNEKLFFGSGTQLSVL.

CDR3 sequence (DNA): TGTGCCAGCAGCCGTAGCGGGAGGGCAGGCTACAATGAGCAGTTCTTC. It translates to CASSRSGRAGYNEQFF. V is TRBV5-5 and J is TRBJ2-1, with 11 bases that match TRBD2. V shed 4 bases, J shed 3 bases, and the junction held 6 bases outside the gene matches. The germline gives CDR1 SGHKS, CDR2 YYEKEE (reference sequence). The CDR3 runs 16 residues.

V gene TRBV7-8 combines with J gene TRBJ2-7; TRBD1 agrees at 7 bases. CDR3 length equals 15 residues. Trimming took 4 bases from V and 2 from J; bases not matched to a gene: 8. The germline CDR1 and CDR2 sequences are SGHVS and FQNEAQ. CDR3 bases: TGTGCCAGCAGCTCCGGGACAGACTGGGCCTACGAGCAGTACTTC. Its translation is CASSSGTDWAYEQYF.

This sequence joins TRBV25-1 and TRBJ2-1; TRBD1 agrees at 9 bases. The J segment lost 8 bases and the V segment lost 3 bases, leaving 11 bases of the junction unmatched. Looked up from germline, CDR1 is MGHDK and CDR2 is SYGVNS. The CDR3 is 16 residues long. This chain's CDR3 is CASSDLGQGPLDEQFF. In DNA, the CDR3 is TGTGCCAGCAGTGATCTGGGACAGGGCCCGCTCGATGAGCAGTTCTTC.

J is TRBJ2-1 and V is TRBV7-9, with 14 bases identical to TRBD2. Germline CDR1 and CDR2: SEHNR and FQNEAQ (reference sequence). With 0 bases clipped from V and 4 bases from J, the junction kept 2 bases outside the gene matches. The length of the CDR3 is 17 residues. The CDR3 reads CASSLAGTSGSYNEQFF. In DNA form, the CDR3 reads TGTGCCAGCAGCTTAGCGGGGACTAGCGGGAGTTACAATGAGCAGTTCTTC.

This clone was picked up one time. V gene TRBV27 combines with J gene TRBJ2-7; TRBD2 agrees at 11 bases. Germline V gene sequence: CDR1 MNHEY, CDR2 SMNVEV (reference sequence). Trimming cost V 2 bases and J 7 bases; bases outside gene matches: 4. The CDR3 is 14 residues long. Here the CDR3 reads CASSLGLAGGEQYF. The CDR3 nucleotides read TGTGCCAGCAGTTTAGGGCTAGCGGGAGGTGAGCAGTACTTC.

The CDR3 coding sequence is TGTGCCAGCAGCTTAGGACAGGGGTCATTCTACGAGCAGTACTTC. Encoded protein: CASSLGQGSFYEQYF. The chain has TRBV7-9 and TRBJ2-7; 8 bases are shared with TRBD1. Trimming at V came to 1 base and at J to 3 bases, leaving 5 bases not matched to a gene. Looked up from germline, CDR1 is SEHNR and CDR2 is FQNEAQ (reference sequence). This CDR3 region has 15 residues.

The rearrangement links TRBV29-1 to TRBJ2-3; D may be TRBD2 (6 bases). Germline CDR1 is SQVTM and CDR2 is ANQGSEA. The CDR3 extends over 13 amino acids. The V end was cut by 7 bases, the J end by 2 bases, with 13 bases between. The CDR3 reads CSDSGVNTDTQYF. The CDR3 nucleotides are TGCAGCGATAGCGGAGTCAACACAGATACGCAGTATTTT.

The chain carries TRBV13 and TRBJ2-1; possibly TRBD1 for D (6 bases). CDR1 PRHDT and CDR2 FYEKMQ come from the germline V gene (reference sequence). CDR3 size: 15 residues. V lost 5 bases and J lost 2, with 13 bases in between. The CDR3 sequence is CASSQRGSPYNEQFF. Written as DNA, the CDR3 is TGTGCCAGCAGCCAGAGGGGGAGCCCCTACAATGAGCAGTTCTTC.

V gene TRBV10-1 combines with J gene TRBJ2-3, with TRBD2 matching over 9 bases. This CDR3 is built from 16 residues. Germline V gene data show CDR1 as WNHNN and CDR2 as SYGVQD (reference sequence). V gave up 5 bases and J gave up 4 bases; unmatched junction bases: 10. CDR3 sequence reads: CASSPTGLALADTQYF. DNA for the CDR3: TGCGCCAGCAGTCCCACGGGACTAGCATTGGCAGATACGCAGTATTTT.